Shown below are 5 T cell receptor beta chains from a single sample sequenced in a study of T cell changes during pregnancy in multiple sclerosis. The protocol was immunoSEQ multiplex PCR, while the TCRdb copy is restricted to in-frame clones and leaves out a portion. The data hold about 46,000 clones, with approximately 94% observed a single time. The starting material was CD8+ T cells from peripheral blood mononuclear cells, obtained in the first trimester of pregnancy. These receptors all stem from a female donor with multiple sclerosis, enrolled in a pregnancy study.

This chain uses TRBV5-1 with TRBJ2-5, with D tentatively TRBD2 (6 bases). Germline V gives CDR1 SGHRS, CDR2 YFSETQ. V lost 3 bases and J lost 4, with 25 bases in between. The CDR3 loop spans 18 amino acids. CDR3 loop: CASSSPETSPAPGETQYF. The CDR3 DNA reads as TGCGCCAGCAGCTCGCCCGAGACTAGTCCCGCCCCAGGAGAGACCCAGTACTTC.

The rearrangement uses TRBV7-8 and TRBJ2-1; 9 nucleotides agree with TRBD1. Germline trimming cut 3 bases from V and 2 bases from J; bases unmatched to any gene: 8. This CDR3 is 17 amino acids long. Germline CDR1 is SGHVS and CDR2 is FQNEAQ. CDR3 sequence reads: CASSFEWTGDPYNEQFF. The CDR3 DNA follows: TGTGCCAGCAGCTTCGAATGGACAGGGGACCCCTACAATGAGCAGTTCTTC.

The genes are TRBV7-9 and TRBJ2-6, with D possibly TRBD2 on 5 matching bases. The CDR3 loop spans 15 amino acids. Germline-derived CDR1 and CDR2 are SEHNR and FQNEAQ (reference sequence). V was clipped by 6 bases and J by 0 bases, with 9 bases between them. The CDR3 loop is CASRLSDSGANVLTF. DNA for the CDR3: TGTGCCAGCAGGCTTAGCGACTCTGGGGCCAACGTCCTGACTTTC.

This clone was seen only a few times. V is TRBV28 and J is TRBJ2-1, with a possible D match to TRBD2 (6 bases). The CDR3 sequence is 16 residues long. V was shortened by 6 bases and J by 4 bases, with 19 bases between the two germline ends. Germline V CDR1 and CDR2: MDHEN, SYDVKM. The DNA for the CDR3 is TGTGCCAGCAGCTCCCCGGGACTGGCCGTTTACAATGAGCAGTTCTTC. It specifies CASSSPGLAVYNEQFF.

The V and J genes are TRBV5-1 and TRBJ2-5; 7 positions agree with TRBD1. The J call may be faulty, since TRBJ2-7 better matches the DNA end. CDR1 SGHRS and CDR2 YFSETQ come from the germline V gene. CDR3 length equals 16 residues. The CDR3 DNA is TGCGCCAGCAGCGGATCCCGGGACAGATCTTCCTACGAGCAGTACTTC. It specifies CASSGSRDRSSYEQYF.